Below, 6 T cell receptor beta chains from the same sample are listed, as sequenced in a study of cytomegalovirus exposure and HLA in healthy donors. Vbeta (60) and Jbeta (13) primers were used in the PCR. The table came from immunoSEQ multiplex PCR; TCRdb's copy has only in-frame clones and leaves some out. The table has more than 75,000 clones, 79% seen once; the top ten hold under 4%. Sequencing was done on a sample of PBMCs. The receptors stem from a woman aged 40 to 50 in good health and CMV-seronegative.

The chain uses TRBV4-2 and TRBJ2-1; 7 nucleotides agree with TRBD1. Germline loops: CDR1 LGHNA, CDR2 YNFKEQ. Trimming removed 1 base from V and 2 bases from J; junction bases left unmatched: 11. The CDR3 totals 18 residues. This CDR3 reads CASSQGDTGAMAYNEQFF. CDR3 coding DNA: TGTGCCAGCAGCCAAGGGGATACAGGGGCCATGGCCTACAATGAGCAGTTCTTC.

Regarding this clone: The junction shows a germline mismatch at one end, possibly a read error. J is TRBJ1-2 and V is TRBV19, with 10 bases lining up with TRBD1. The germline V gene encodes CDR1 LNHDA and CDR2 SQIVND (reference sequence). The CDR3 runs 15 residues. CDR3 DNA sequence: TGTGCCAGTAGTGCCCGGACAGGGGGTCGGGGTGGCTACCCCTTC. The encoded protein is CASSARTGGRGGYPF.

The chain uses TRBV6-1 and TRBJ2-2; 7 bases line up with TRBD1. Germline loops: CDR1 MNHNS, CDR2 SASEGT. Losses at the gene ends were 6 bases for V and 3 bases for J; bases not matched to a gene: 4. The CDR3 is 14 residues long. As DNA, the CDR3 is TGTGCCAGCAGCGGGGACAGCTACACCGGGGAGCTGTTTTTT. Translated, it gives CASSGDSYTGELFF.

In this sample, this clone turned up a few times. The chain employs TRBV30 and TRBJ1-2; 7 nucleotides line up with TRBD1. With 8 bases clipped from V and 8 bases from J, the junction kept 5 bases outside the gene matches. Germline CDR1 is GTSNPN and CDR2 is SVGIG (reference sequence). This CDR3 is built from 10 residues. Here the CDR3 reads CASDRAGYTF. The CDR3 nucleotides are TGTGCCAGTGACAGGGCCGGCTACACCTTC.

This chain uses TRBV18 with TRBJ1-6, with 8 bases fitting TRBD1. Germline trimming cut 1 base from V and 9 bases from J; bases unmatched to any gene: 14. There are 18 residues in the CDR3. CDR1 is KGHSH and CDR2 is LQKENI in the germline V gene. CDR3 bases: TGTGCCAGCTCACCACATGAACAGGGGGACTGGTTGGGTTCACCCCTCCACTTT. Protein product: CASSPHEQGDWLGSPLHF.

This clone was seen a few times. The V gene is TRBV6-5, the J gene TRBJ1-4, with D perhaps matching TRBD1 (5 bases). CDR1 is MNHEY, CDR2 SVGAGI, per germline. V lost 8 bases to trimming and J lost 5 bases, with 12 bases between them. This CDR3 spans 13 amino acids. CDR3 DNA sequence: TGTGCCAGCGTACGGGACTCGAATGAAAAACTGTTTTTT. Its translation: CASVRDSNEKLFF.